This T cell receptor beta chain was captured in a study of blood T cell repertoires in COVID-19. Source study methods: Reference gene primer amplification in the assay estimated nucleated cell counts. Sequenced by immunoSEQ multiplex PCR; TCRdb stores in-frame clones only, minus some. That table furnishes V, J and clone size, whereas the DNA furnished D and trimming. The sample has hundreds of thousands of clones, approximately 86% seen once. With 3 bases clipped from V and 5 bases from J, the junction kept 3 bases outside the gene matches. Looked up from germline, CDR1 is MNHEY and CDR2 is SMNVEV (reference sequence). CDR3 length: 14 residues.

The chain uses TRBV27 and TRBJ1-2; 10 bases fit TRBD1. This receptor was obtained from a woman in her twenties or thirties with acute or convalescent COVID-19. Sequenced input: peripheral blood. As DNA, the CDR3 is TGTGCCAGCAGTTTGGGACAGGGGTTTTATGGCTACACCTTC. Protein sequence: CASSLGQGFYGYTF.